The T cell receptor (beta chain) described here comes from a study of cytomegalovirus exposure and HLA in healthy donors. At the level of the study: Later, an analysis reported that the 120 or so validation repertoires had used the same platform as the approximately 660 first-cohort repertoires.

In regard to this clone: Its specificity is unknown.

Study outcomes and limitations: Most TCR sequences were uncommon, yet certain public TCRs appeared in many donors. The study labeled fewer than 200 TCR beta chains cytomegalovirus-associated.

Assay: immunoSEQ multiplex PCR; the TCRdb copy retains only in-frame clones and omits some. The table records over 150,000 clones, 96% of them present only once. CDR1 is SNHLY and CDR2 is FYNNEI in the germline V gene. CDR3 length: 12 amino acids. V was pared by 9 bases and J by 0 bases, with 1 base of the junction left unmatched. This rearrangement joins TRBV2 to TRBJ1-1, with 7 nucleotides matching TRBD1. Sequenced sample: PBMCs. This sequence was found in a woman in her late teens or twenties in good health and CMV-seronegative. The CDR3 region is CARQGMNTEAFF. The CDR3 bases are TGTGCCAGACAGGGGATGAACACTGAAGCTTTCTTT.